What follows are 12 T cell receptor beta chains derived from one specimen sequenced in a study of siplizumab effects on memory and regulatory T cells. Assay: immunoSEQ multiplex PCR; the TCRdb copy retains only in-frame clones and omits some. The sample yields 80,000 to 130,000 clones, roughly 94% seen once. The source material was Tregs sorted from blood. The receptors originated from a human donor in good health.

The genes are TRBV7-9 and TRBJ2-7; no reliable D call. The CDR3 contains 15 residues. The germline V gene encodes CDR1 SEHNR and CDR2 FQNEAQ (reference sequence). Deletions cut 1 base from V and 1 base from J, with 11 bases between. DNA of the CDR3: TGTGCCAGCAGCTTAGATCATTTAGCTTCCTACGAGCAGTACTTC. This gives the protein CASSLDHLASYEQYF.

This CDR3 is CASSLRTGGAFYNEQFF. CDR3 sequence (DNA): TGCGCCAGCAGCTTGAGGACAGGGGGCGCCTTCTACAATGAGCAGTTCTTC. The chain has TRBV5-1 and TRBJ2-1; 11 nucleotides match TRBD1. The CDR3 is 17 residues long. V lost 1 base to trimming and J lost 3 bases; unmatched junction nucleotides: 6. From germline, CDR1 is SGHRS and CDR2 YFSETQ.

V usage is TRBV11-2 and J usage is TRBJ2-7, with D tentatively TRBD1 or TRBD2 (5 bases each). V lost 5 bases and J lost 7, with 18 bases in between. There are 14 residues in the CDR3. Germline-derived CDR1 and CDR2 are SGHAT and FQNNGV. The CDR3 DNA reads TGTGCCAGCAGCCCAGGGACGGGATGGCGGGAGCAGTACTTC. Residues: CASSPGTGWREQYF.

V usage is TRBV7-9 and J usage is TRBJ2-7, with D uncertain. The V gene's germline CDR1 is SEHNR and CDR2 FQNEAQ (reference sequence). Trimming left V 2 bases short and J 2 bases short, with 13 bases between. The CDR3 sequence is 15 residues long. DNA of the CDR3: TGTGCCAGCAGCTTAATCAGGAGTAGGACCTACGAGCAGTACTTC. Its translation: CASSLIRSRTYEQYF.

The rearrangement joins TRBV2 to TRBJ1-3, with TRBD1 matching over 7 bases. Germline V gene sequence: CDR1 SNHLY, CDR2 FYNNEI. The CDR3 has 16 amino acids. V was clipped by 8 bases and J by 4 bases; unmatched bases: 14. The DNA for the CDR3 is TGTGCCAGCGGGCGAGGGCAGGGGGTTTCAGGAAACACCATATATTTT. Its translation is CASGRGQGVSGNTIYF. The full variable domain, its missing parts supplied by reference TRBV2 and TRBJ1-3, is EPEVTQTPSHQVTQMGQEVILRCVPISNHLYFYWYRQILGQKVEFLVSFYNNEISEKSEIFDDQFSVERPDGSNFTLKIRSTKLEDSAMYFCASGRGQGVSGNTIYFGEGSWLTVV.

CDR3 bases: TGTGCCAGCTCACTTAACCGGGACAGGGCCACTGAAGCTTTCTTT. It is translated as CASSLNRDRATEAFF. The rearrangement links TRBV18 to TRBJ1-1; 9 nucleotides match TRBD1. The V gene end was trimmed by 4 bases and the J gene end by 4 bases; junction bases not matched to a gene: 7. Germline assignment: CDR1 KGHSH and CDR2 LQKENI. The CDR3 has 15 amino acids.

The chain is built from TRBV5-1 and TRBJ2-7, with D unresolved. The CDR3 length is 15 residues. In germline, CDR1 is SGHRS, CDR2 YFSETQ. Trimming left V 0 bases short and J 2 bases short, with 12 bases between. The CDR3 DNA sequence: TGCGCCAGCAGCTTGGCCTTTGCAAGTACCTACGAGCAGTACTTC. This encodes CASSLAFASTYEQYF.

The chain carries TRBV18 and TRBJ2-7; D is uncertain. The V gene lost 2 bases and the J gene lost 0 bases, with 11 bases spanning the gap. Germline loops: CDR1 KGHSH, CDR2 LQKENI. The CDR3 is 15 amino acids. This CDR3 reads CASSPADGVSYEQYF. CDR3 nucleotides: TGTGCCAGCTCACCAGCCGACGGTGTCTCCTACGAGCAGTACTTC.

The gene calls are TRBV7-3 and TRBJ2-7; a possible D gene is TRBD2 (5 bases). The germline V and J ends were trimmed by 5 bases and 2 bases, with 19 bases remaining between them. The CDR3 is 16 residues long. Germline V gene lookup returns CDR1 SGHTA and CDR2 FQGTGA. The CDR3 here is CASSPLAGGLTYEQYF. The DNA for the CDR3 is TGTGCCAGCAGCCCGCTAGCTGGTGGCCTTACCTACGAGCAGTACTTC.

Comment on this clone: Other DNA sequences in the same sample also yield this CDR3. The J gene is TRBJ1-1, the V gene TRBV20-1; D is perhaps TRBD1 (5 bases). The CDR3 is 11 amino acids. V lost 5 bases to trimming and J lost 1 base, with 5 bases between them. The V gene's germline CDR1 is DFQATT and CDR2 SNEGSKA (reference sequence). CDR3 in amino acids: CSADRNTEAFF. In nucleotides, the CDR3 is TGCAGTGCTGACAGGAACACTGAAGCTTTCTTT.

The gene calls are TRBV7-8 and TRBJ2-7; TRBD2 aligns across 8 bases. With V trimmed by 1 base and J by 7 bases, 24 bases remained unmatched. The germline gives CDR1 SGHVS, CDR2 FQNEAQ. The CDR3 sequence is 20 residues long. The CDR3 reads CASSLVGRPGPGGPVGEQYF. The DNA for the CDR3 is TGTGCCAGCAGCTTAGTTGGACGGCCCGGGCCGGGAGGGCCGGTTGGGGAGCAGTACTTC.

As regards this clone: The junction departs from germline at one end; a sequencing error may be responsible. This sequence joins TRBV7-9 and TRBJ2-7; D is uncertain. The CDR3 has 12 residues. Per the germline V gene, CDR1 is SEHNR and CDR2 is FQNEAQ (reference sequence). The CDR3 sequence is CTSSLQSREQYF. The CDR3 region has the DNA TGTACCAGCAGCTTGCAGTCACGAGAGCAGTACTTC.